This T cell receptor (beta chain) was recorded in a study of shared clonotypes between healthy human individuals. Study outcomes and limitations: In general, naive subsets displayed greater estimated richness than memory subsets did.

Concerning this clone: Its antigen remains unknown.

A split of CD4+ cells into CD45RA+ naive and CD45RA-negative memory subsets was performed. Using about 220 ng DNA, approximately 27,000 T cell genomes, the sorted-subset replicate PCRs were run. Repertoires were generated with immunoSEQ multiplex PCR, while TCRdb's copy carries only in-frame clones and drops some. The repertoire holds 2 million to 3 million clones, approximately 94% seen once, with around 0.14% in the top ten. Trimming removed 4 bases from V and 4 bases from J; junction bases left unmatched: 6. The CDR3 spans 14 residues. Germline CDR1 is MDHEN and CDR2 is SYDVKM. Sequenced material: naive CD4+ T cells sorted from blood. Specified subset: CD45RA+ positively selected. The TCR was taken from a man aged 18 to 35 in good health. J is TRBJ1-2 and V is TRBV28; 7 bases map to TRBD1. CDR3 protein: CASSSMTGIYGYTF. The DNA for the CDR3 is TGTGCCAGCAGTTCAATGACAGGGATCTATGGCTACACCTTC.